This T cell receptor (beta chain) was captured in a study of cytomegalovirus exposure and HLA in healthy donors. With respect to this clone: Its target is unknown.

Healthy bone marrow donors made up the donor group. The PCR was carried out with 60 Vbeta primers and 13 Jbeta primers. In the study's own analysis: In a later analysis, of around 83 million unique beta chains, around 11 million appeared in at least two donors. TCRdb's table, derived via immunoSEQ multiplex PCR, lists solely in-frame clones and lacks some. V, J and clone size were drawn from that table, and D and trimming were deduced from the DNA. The data contain some 190,000 clones, about 80% of them singletons. The study, taken as a whole, reports: A highly shared variant cluster was judged a likely technical artifact. Later on, analysis showed that most CMV-associated TCR beta chains appeared to be HLA-restricted.

Germline CDR1 is SGHTA and CDR2 is FQGTGA. V lost 5 bases, J lost 5 bases, and 18 bases lay in between. The CDR3 spans 16 residues. The source is a man aged 35-49 years in good health and CMV-seronegative. This chain links TRBV7-3 with TRBJ2-2; D is possibly TRBD1 (7 bases). The sample comprised PBMCs. CDR3 nucleotide sequence: TGTGCCAGCAGCCTACAACCAGGGGGGACAACCGGGGAGCTGTTTTTT. Its protein is CASSLQPGGTTGELFF.